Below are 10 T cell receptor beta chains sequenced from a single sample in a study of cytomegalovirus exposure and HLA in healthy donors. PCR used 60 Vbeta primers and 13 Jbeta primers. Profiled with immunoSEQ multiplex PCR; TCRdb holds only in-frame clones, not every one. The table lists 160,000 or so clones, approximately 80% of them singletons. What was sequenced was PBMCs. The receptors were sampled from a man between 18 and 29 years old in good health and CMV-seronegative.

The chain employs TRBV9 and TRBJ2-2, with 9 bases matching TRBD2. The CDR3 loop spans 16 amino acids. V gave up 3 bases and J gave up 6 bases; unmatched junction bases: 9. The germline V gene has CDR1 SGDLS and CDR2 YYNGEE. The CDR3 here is CASSAGGTSFPGELFF. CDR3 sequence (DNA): TGTGCCAGCAGCGCGGGGGGGACTAGCTTCCCCGGGGAGCTGTTTTTT.

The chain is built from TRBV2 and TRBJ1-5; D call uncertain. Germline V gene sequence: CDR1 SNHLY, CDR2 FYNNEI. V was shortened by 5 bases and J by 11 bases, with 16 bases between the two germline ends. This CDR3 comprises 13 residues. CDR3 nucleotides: TGTGCCAGCAGTAATACCGGGATGGGAGCCCAGCATTTT. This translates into CASSNTGMGAQHF.

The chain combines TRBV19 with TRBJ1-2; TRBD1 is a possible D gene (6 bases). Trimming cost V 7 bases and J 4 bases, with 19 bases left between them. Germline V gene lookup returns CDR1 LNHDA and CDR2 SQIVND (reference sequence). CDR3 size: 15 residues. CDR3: CASTPFGGLGYGYTF. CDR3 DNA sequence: TGTGCCAGTACCCCTTTCGGGGGGCTGGGCTATGGCTACACCTTC.

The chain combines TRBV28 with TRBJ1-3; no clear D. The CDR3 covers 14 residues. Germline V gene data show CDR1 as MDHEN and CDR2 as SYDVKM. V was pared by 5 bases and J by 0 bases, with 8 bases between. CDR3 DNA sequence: TGTGCCAGCAGTGTCCCTCTCTCTGGAAACACCATATATTTT. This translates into CASSVPLSGNTIYF. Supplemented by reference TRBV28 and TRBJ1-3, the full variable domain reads DVKVTQSSRYLVKRTGEKVFLECVQDMDHENMFWYRQDPGLGLRLIYFSYDVKMKEKGDIPEGYSVSREKKERFSLILESASTNQTSMYLCASSVPLSGNTIYFGEGSWLTVV.

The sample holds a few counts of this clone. DNA of the CDR3: TGTGCCAGCAGCTCCTGGGTTAGCGGGAGGAATGAGCAGTTCTTC. This encodes CASSSWVSGRNEQFF. The chain uses TRBV7-2 and TRBJ2-1; 10 bases agree with TRBD2. The CDR3 runs to 15 residues. The trim removed 4 bases at V and 7 bases at J, leaving 7 bases unmatched. CDR1 SGHTA and CDR2 FQGNSA come from the germline V gene.

The CDR3 here is CAIGVGQGRYEQYF. The CDR3 region has the DNA TGTGCCATCGGGGTCGGACAGGGACGGTACGAGCAGTACTTC. The J gene is TRBJ2-7, the V gene TRBV10-3; 8 bases line up with TRBD1. Germline CDR1 and CDR2: ENHRY and SYGVKD. The CDR3 has 14 residues. The ends lost 8 bases at V and 4 bases at J; junction bases unmatched: 10.

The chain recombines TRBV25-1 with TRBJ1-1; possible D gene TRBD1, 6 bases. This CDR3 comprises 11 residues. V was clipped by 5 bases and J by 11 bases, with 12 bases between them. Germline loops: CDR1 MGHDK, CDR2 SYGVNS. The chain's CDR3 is CASSFLGAAFF. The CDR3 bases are TGTGCCAGCAGTTTTCTGGGGGCTGCTTTCTTT.

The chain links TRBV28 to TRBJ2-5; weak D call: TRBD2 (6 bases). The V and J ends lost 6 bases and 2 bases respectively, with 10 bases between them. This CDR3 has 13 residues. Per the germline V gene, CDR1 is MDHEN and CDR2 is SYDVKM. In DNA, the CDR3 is TGTGCCAGCAGCATGGGACTTCAAGAGACCCAGTACTTC. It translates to CASSMGLQETQYF.

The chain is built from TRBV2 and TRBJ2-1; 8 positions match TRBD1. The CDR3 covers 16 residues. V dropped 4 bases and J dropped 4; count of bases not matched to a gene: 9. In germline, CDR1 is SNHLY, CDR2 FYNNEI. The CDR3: CASSARTGLAYNEQFF. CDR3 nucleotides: TGTGCCAGCAGTGCACGGACAGGGCTGGCGTACAATGAGCAGTTCTTC.

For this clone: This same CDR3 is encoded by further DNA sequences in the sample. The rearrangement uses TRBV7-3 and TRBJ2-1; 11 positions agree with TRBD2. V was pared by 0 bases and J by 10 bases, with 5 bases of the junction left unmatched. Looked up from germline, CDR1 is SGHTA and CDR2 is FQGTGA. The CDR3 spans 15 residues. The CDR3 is CASSLTSGGAGEQFF. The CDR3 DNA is TGTGCCAGCAGCTTAACTAGCGGGGGGGCGGGGGAGCAGTTCTTC.